This T cell receptor beta chain was profiled in a study of Ad26.COV2.S vaccination and SARS-CoV-2 variants. Study details: The donor participated in the COV1001 trial, in its Ad26.COV2.S arm. Intramuscularly, Ad26.COV2.S was given either once or twice, 56 days apart.

Germline V gene lookup returns CDR1 MNHEY and CDR2 SVGAGI. With V trimmed by 5 bases and J by 4 bases, 8 bases remained unmatched. This CDR3 comprises 15 residues. Here immunoSEQ multiplex PCR was the method, and the copy in TCRdb shows in-frame clones only, minus some. The profile covers fewer than 800,000 clones, with around 92% appearing a single time and about 1.5% taken by the ten largest. Stated treatment: some 20 received Ad26.COV2.S at low or high dose, single or two shots; several received placebo; per-sample allocation not given. Specimen acquisition occurred on day 63 following the initial vaccine or placebo injection.

The source is a person aged 18-60 years who received the Ad26.COV2.S COVID-19 vaccine or a placebo. This sample comprised peripheral blood, obtained in a trial of Ad26.COV2.S vaccine versus placebo. The J gene is TRBJ1-1, the V gene TRBV6-5, with 9 bases matching TRBD1. The CDR3 here is CASSKQGAPGTEAFF. Here the CDR3 DNA reads TGTGCCAGCAGTAAACAGGGGGCGCCGGGCACTGAAGCTTTCTTT.